The T cell receptor beta chain described here comes from a study of blood T cells in healthy people across ages. Through a sample-barcoded 5' primer and a J-beta primer mix, a second PCR was run for about 6 to 12 cycles. TCRdb reprocessed the 5' RACE reads via MiXCR and lists one record per CDR3 protein. This sample has 800,000 to 950,000 distinct CDR3 sequences, with 35% to 40% found just once. In this sample, this clonotype turned up a few times. A much larger clone differs by one base, so this may be a read error. V was clipped by 6 bases and J by 3 bases, with 12 bases between them. The CDR3 is made up of 13 amino acids.

The chain combines TRBV12-3 or TRBV12-4 with TRBJ2-7; tentative D call: TRBD2 (6 bases). Sequencing used blood. The clonotype was recovered from a man aged 18 to 30 in good health. The DNA for the CDR3 is TGTGCCAGCAGCCGTGAAGCGGGCTACGAGCAGTACTTC. Translation: CASSREAGYEQYF.